This passage covers 19 T cell receptor beta chains from one sample sequenced in a study of cytomegalovirus exposure and HLA in healthy donors. Primers included in the PCR were 60 Vbeta and 13 Jbeta primers. Some clones are missing from TCRdb's copy, which holds only in-frame ones; the method was immunoSEQ multiplex PCR. The sample includes over 90,000 clones, around 73% of them seen just once. The sequencing sample was made of PBMCs. These receptors were collected from a man aged 40-49 years in good health and CMV-seronegative.

Only one count was recorded for this clone. CDR3 sequence: CASSLWTGVEPYNEQFF. CDR3 nucleotides: TGTGCCAGCAGTTTATGGACAGGGGTAGAGCCCTACAATGAGCAGTTCTTC. V and J are TRBV27 and TRBJ2-1; TRBD1 matches at 9 bases. Germline CDR1 MNHEY, CDR2 SMNVEV (reference sequence). J was trimmed by 2 bases and V by 1 base; bases with no gene match: 6. CDR3 length equals 17 residues.

J is TRBJ2-3 and V is TRBV4-1, with D possibly TRBD1 on 6 matching bases. The CDR3 runs 18 residues. V dropped 0 bases and J dropped 3 bases, with 19 bases sitting between them. Germline CDR1 is MGHRA and CDR2 is YSYEKL. CDR3 residues: CASSQERVYRDRTDTQYF. The CDR3 nucleotides read TGCGCCAGCAGCCAAGAGCGGGTATACAGGGATAGGACAGATACGCAGTATTTT.

In this sample, this clone turned up once. The V and J genes are TRBV9 and TRBJ1-1; D might be TRBD1 (5 bases). Trimming pared 0 bases from V and 2 bases from J, leaving 8 bases between. This CDR3 comprises 14 residues. Germline-derived CDR1 and CDR2 are SGDLS and YYNGEE. The DNA of the CDR3 is TGTGCCAGCAGCGTAGCCAGGGCAAACACTGAAGCTTTCTTT. This gives the protein CASSVARANTEAFF. The full variable domain, in which reference TRBV9 and TRBJ1-1 provide the parts outside the CDR3, is DSGVTQTPKHLITATGQRVTLRCSPRSGDLSVYWYQQSLDQGLQFLIQYYNGEERAKGNILERFSAQQFPDLHSELNLSSLELGDSALYFCASSVARANTEAFFGQGTRLTVV.

This clone turned up a few times. The rearrangement uses TRBV18 and TRBJ2-7, with TRBD2 matching over 8 bases. Germline CDR1 reads KGHSH; CDR2 reads LQKENI. V was pared by 8 bases and J by 0 bases, with 9 bases of the junction left unmatched. The CDR3 totals 15 residues. CDR3 region: CASGPSGGPSYEQYF. In DNA form, the CDR3 reads TGTGCCAGCGGACCCTCGGGGGGGCCCTCCTACGAGCAGTACTTC.

This clone appeared a single time. This chain joins TRBV4-2 and TRBJ2-3; possibly TRBD2 for D (7 bases). The V and J ends lost 4 bases and 5 bases respectively, with 13 bases between them. Germline V gives CDR1 LGHNA, CDR2 YNFKEQ. CDR3 length: 14 amino acids. The CDR3 is CASSPRGAGDTQYF. DNA for the CDR3: TGTGCCAGCAGCCCTCGGGGGGCGGGAGATACGCAGTATTTT.

The chain links TRBV4-3 to TRBJ2-7; 9 positions agree with TRBD2. This CDR3 contains 18 residues. J was trimmed by 4 bases and V by 4 bases; bases with no gene match: 17. Germline assignment: CDR1 LGHNA and CDR2 YSLEER. CDR3 loop: CASSLRLGGGGPFYEQYF. CDR3 nucleotides: TGCGCCAGCAGCCTCCGACTGGGCGGGGGGGGGCCCTTTTACGAGCAGTACTTC.

This clone was seen a single time. The CDR3 sequence is CASSQGGYGTGELFF. The CDR3 DNA reads TGTGCCAGCAGCCAAGGAGGGTATGGGACCGGGGAGCTGTTTTTT. This chain links TRBV4-2 with TRBJ2-2; a weak D match, TRBD2 (5 bases). The CDR3 totals 15 residues. V gave up 1 base and J gave up 5 bases, with 11 bases separating them. The V gene's germline CDR1 is LGHNA and CDR2 YNFKEQ.

V gene TRBV9 combines with J gene TRBJ2-3; D might be TRBD2 (6 bases). Germline lookup yields CDR1 SGDLS and CDR2 YYNGEE. The V end lost 0 bases, the J end lost 0 bases, and 11 bases lay between the germline ends. The CDR3 has 16 residues. CDR3 DNA sequence: TGTGCCAGCAGCGTAGGGAGGGAGAGGAGCACAGATACGCAGTATTTT. The encoded protein is CASSVGRERSTDTQYF. Combining the CDR3 with reference TRBV9 and TRBJ2-3 gives the whole variable domain DSGVTQTPKHLITATGQRVTLRCSPRSGDLSVYWYQQSLDQGLQFLIQYYNGEERAKGNILERFSAQQFPDLHSELNLSSLELGDSALYFCASSVGRERSTDTQYFGPGTRLTVL.

This chain connects TRBV2 to TRBJ2-7; the D gene is possibly TRBD2 (6 bases). Trimming removed 6 bases from V and 0 bases from J, with 15 bases in between. Germline V lookup: CDR1 SNHLY, CDR2 FYNNEI. CDR3 length equals 15 residues. The CDR3 is CASRGDPGGSYEQYF. In nucleotides, the CDR3 is TGTGCCAGCAGAGGGGACCCCGGGGGCTCCTACGAGCAGTACTTC.

The CDR3 nucleotides read TGTGCCAGCAGCGTAGAGCAGGGGGCATCCTACGAGCAGTACTTC. Protein sequence: CASSVEQGASYEQYF. The chain joins TRBV9 to TRBJ2-7; 8 nucleotides align to TRBD1. CDR3 length: 15 amino acids. Losses at the gene ends were 0 bases for V and 1 base for J; bases not matched to a gene: 3. Germline CDR1 and CDR2: SGDLS and YYNGEE.

J is TRBJ2-5 and V is TRBV9, with no clear D. The CDR3 totals 14 residues. From germline, CDR1 is SGDLS and CDR2 YYNGEE. The germline V and J ends were trimmed by 1 base and 1 base, with 8 bases remaining between them. For the CDR3, the DNA is TGTGCCAGCAGCGTATCCCACAGCCAAGAGACCCAGTACTTC. Its protein product is CASSVSHSQETQYF.

V and J are TRBV6-6 and TRBJ2-3; maybe TRBD2 (7 bases). CDR1 and CDR2 (germline): MNHNY, SVGAGI (reference sequence). The CDR3 contains 16 residues. The V end was cut by 5 bases, the J end by 1 base, with 16 bases between. CDR3 in amino acids: CASSQSRGAGTDTQYF. CDR3 coding DNA: TGTGCCAGCAGTCAATCACGGGGGGCGGGCACAGATACGCAGTATTTT.

This clone has just a few counts. This chain connects TRBV7-2 to TRBJ2-7; tentative D call: TRBD2 (6 bases). Germline V gives CDR1 SGHTA, CDR2 FQGNSA. The CDR3 totals 14 residues. Trimming removed 6 bases at V and 3 bases at J, with 15 bases between. The CDR3 nucleotides read TGTGCCAGCAGAATAATGGAGGGGAACTACGAGCAGTACTTC. Residues: CASRIMEGNYEQYF.

This sequence joins TRBV30 and TRBJ2-2, with TRBD1 matching 7 bases. CDR1 and CDR2 from the germline V gene are GTSNPN and SVGIG (reference sequence). This CDR3 region has 13 residues. The J segment lost 6 bases and the V segment lost 5 bases, leaving 6 bases of the junction unmatched. The CDR3 loop reads CAWENRGSGELFF. As DNA, the CDR3 is TGTGCCTGGGAAAACAGGGGTTCCGGGGAGCTGTTTTTT.

The chain is built from TRBV4-2 and TRBJ1-3; D gene unclear. This CDR3 is 17 amino acids long. Per the germline V gene, CDR1 is LGHNA and CDR2 is YNFKEQ. V was shortened by 0 bases and J by 0 bases, with 12 bases between the two germline ends. The CDR3 region is CASSQDRSRSSGNTIYF. The CDR3 DNA follows: TGTGCCAGCAGCCAAGATAGGTCACGGAGCTCTGGAAACACCATATATTTT.

This chain uses TRBV7-2 with TRBJ2-2, with no clear D. Trimming took 1 base from V and 1 from J, leaving 4 bases between them. Germline loops: CDR1 SGHTA, CDR2 FQGNSA. The CDR3 consists of 14 residues. The CDR3 reads CASSLDGNTGELFF. Written as DNA, the CDR3 is TGTGCCAGCAGCTTAGACGGGAACACCGGGGAGCTGTTTTTT.

The chain carries TRBV2 and TRBJ2-3; 7 nucleotides line up with TRBD1. J lost 1 base, V lost 7 bases, and 5 bases had no gene match. Per the germline V gene, CDR1 is SNHLY and CDR2 is FYNNEI. This CDR3 has 14 amino acids. Here the CDR3 DNA reads TGTGCCAGCATCCCAGGGGGTGGCACAGATACGCAGTATTTT. It codes for CASIPGGGTDTQYF.

The V call is TRBV25-1, the J call TRBJ1-3; 7 bases line up with TRBD1. Germline V gene data show CDR1 as MGHDK and CDR2 as SYGVNS. Unmatched junction bases numbered 1, after V lost 3 bases and J lost 2 bases. The CDR3 runs 14 residues. CDR3 in amino acids: CASSDDRAGNTIYF. The CDR3 bases are TGTGCCAGCAGTGACGACAGGGCTGGAAACACCATATATTTT.

In this sample, this clone turned up a few times. J is TRBJ2-7 and V is TRBV2; a possible D gene is TRBD1 (6 bases). The germline V gene encodes CDR1 SNHLY and CDR2 FYNNEI. V was shortened by 5 bases and J by 3 bases, with 11 bases between the two germline ends. The CDR3 consists of 13 residues. CDR3 sequence reads: CASSLKGGYEQYF. For the CDR3, the DNA is TGTGCCAGCAGTCTTAAAGGGGGCTACGAGCAGTACTTC.